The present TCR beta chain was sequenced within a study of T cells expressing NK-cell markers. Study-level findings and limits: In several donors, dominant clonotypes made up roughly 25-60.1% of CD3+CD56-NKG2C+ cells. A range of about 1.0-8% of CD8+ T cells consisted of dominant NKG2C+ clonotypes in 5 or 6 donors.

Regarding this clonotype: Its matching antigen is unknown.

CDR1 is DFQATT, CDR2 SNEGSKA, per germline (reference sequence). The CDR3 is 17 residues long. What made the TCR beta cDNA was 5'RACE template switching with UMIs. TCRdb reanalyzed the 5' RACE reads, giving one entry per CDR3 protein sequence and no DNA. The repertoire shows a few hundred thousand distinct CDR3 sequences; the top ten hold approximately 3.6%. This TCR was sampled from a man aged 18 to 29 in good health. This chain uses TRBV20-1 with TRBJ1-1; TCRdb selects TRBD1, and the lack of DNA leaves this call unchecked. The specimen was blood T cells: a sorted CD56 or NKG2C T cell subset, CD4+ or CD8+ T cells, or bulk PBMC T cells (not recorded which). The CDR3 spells CSASLGGFGTQNTEAFF.